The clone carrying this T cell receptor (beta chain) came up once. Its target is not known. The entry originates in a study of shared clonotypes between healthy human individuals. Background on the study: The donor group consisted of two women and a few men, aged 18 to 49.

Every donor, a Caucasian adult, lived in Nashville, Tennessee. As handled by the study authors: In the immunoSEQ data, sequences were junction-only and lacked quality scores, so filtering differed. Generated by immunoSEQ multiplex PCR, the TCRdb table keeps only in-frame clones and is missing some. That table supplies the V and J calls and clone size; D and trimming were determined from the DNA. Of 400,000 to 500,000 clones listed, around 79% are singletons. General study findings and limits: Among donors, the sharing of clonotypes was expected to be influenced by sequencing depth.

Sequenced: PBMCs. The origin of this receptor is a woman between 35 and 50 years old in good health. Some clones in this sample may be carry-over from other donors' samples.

In nucleotides, the CDR3 is TGTGCCACCAGCAGAGGGGCAGGGATTGACACTGAAGCTTTCTTT. Its protein product is CATSRGAGIDTEAFF. The chain is built from TRBV15 and TRBJ1-1, with D possibly matching TRBD1 (5 bases). Trimming removed 1 base from V and 3 bases from J, with 12 bases in between. CDR1 LNHNV and CDR2 YYDKDF come from the germline V gene (reference sequence). This CDR3 has 15 amino acids. The full variable domain, completed using reference TRBV15 and TRBJ1-1, is DAMVIQNPRYQVTQFGKPVTLSCSQTLNHNVMYWYQQKSSQAPKLLFHYYDKDFNNEADTPDNFQSRRPNTSFCFLDIRSPGLGDTAMYLCATSRGAGIDTEAFFGQGTRLTVV.